This T cell receptor beta chain derives from a study of T cells in women clearing cervical HPV infection. Study-level information: Control women cleared a single incident HPV16 infection within 12 months. Case blood was drawn a median approximately five months after lesion detection. Study-wide results and caveats: TRBV6-7 abundance was lower in cases than controls (approximately 0.1% versus 0.17%). Unknown T-cell numbers per sample may underlie the richness differences.

Sequencing was performed with immunoSEQ multiplex PCR; in TCRdb, only in-frame clones are kept and a portion is missing. The sample is made up of tens of thousands of clones, and the top ten hold more than 1% of it. The CDR3 sequence is 14 residues long. Trimming shortened V by 0 bases and J by 4 bases, and 6 bases separated the two germline ends. Germline assignment: CDR1 KGHSH and CDR2 LQKENI. Concerning this clone itself: Its cognate antigen is unknown. The CDR3 end is not reached by the read, which stops 3 residues before it; the germline J gene fills it in.

Specimen: blood buffy coat. The chain combines TRBV18 with TRBJ2-2; D remains unclear. The sequence derives from a woman aged 18-69 years with a cervical HPV16 infection that either progressed to CIN3+ or cleared (not recorded which). CDR3 in amino acids: CASSPPGTTGELFF. CDR3 DNA, as far as it was read: TGTGCCAGCTCACCACCCGGTACCACCGGGGAG.